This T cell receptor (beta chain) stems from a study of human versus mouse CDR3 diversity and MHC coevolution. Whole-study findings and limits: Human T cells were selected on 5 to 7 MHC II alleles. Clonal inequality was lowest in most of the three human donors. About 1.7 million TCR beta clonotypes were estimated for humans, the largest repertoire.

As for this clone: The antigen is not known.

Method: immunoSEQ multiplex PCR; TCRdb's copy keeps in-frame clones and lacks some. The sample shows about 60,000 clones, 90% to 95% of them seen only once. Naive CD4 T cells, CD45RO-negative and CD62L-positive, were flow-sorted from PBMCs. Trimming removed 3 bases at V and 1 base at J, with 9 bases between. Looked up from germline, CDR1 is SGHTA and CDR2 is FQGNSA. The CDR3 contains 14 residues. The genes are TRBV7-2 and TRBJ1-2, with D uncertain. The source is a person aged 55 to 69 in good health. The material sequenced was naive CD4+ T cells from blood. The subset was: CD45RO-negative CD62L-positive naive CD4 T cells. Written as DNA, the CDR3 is TGTGCCAGCAGCTTCGGCGGGGATAACTATGGCTACACCTTC. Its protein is CASSFGGDNYGYTF.